This TCR beta chain was identified during a study of beta chain features in type 1 diabetes. Study-wide background: Across the samples, over 85 million sorted cells were examined in total. General study points: All four CD4+ subsets from Type 1 diabetes patients carried moderately but significantly shorter TCRB CDR3s.

As every portion of the isolated RNA was reverse transcribed, the sequencing read expressed TCRB transcripts. Sequencing was performed with immunoSEQ multiplex PCR; in TCRdb, only in-frame clones are kept and a portion is missing. The repertoire holds around 250,000 clones, with 27% as singletons. This clone was counted ten times or more. Its specificity is not known. A heparinised blood draw that averaged approximately 110 mL was obtained once from each donor. Trimming cost V 3 bases and J 7 bases; bases outside gene matches: 5. Germline V gene data show CDR1 as LGHNA and CDR2 as YSLEER. The CDR3 loop spans 15 amino acids.

The sequenced sample consisted of central memory CD4+ T cells from blood. The V gene is TRBV4-3, the J gene TRBJ2-1; TRBD2 aligns across 11 bases. The TCR comes from a young man in good health. CDR3 protein: CASSHSSGRWNEQFF. For the CDR3, the DNA is TGCGCCAGCAGCCACTCTAGCGGGAGGTGGAATGAGCAGTTCTTC.